These 30 T cell receptor beta chains came from one sample sequenced in a study of cytomegalovirus exposure and HLA in healthy donors. Researchers ran the PCR with 60 Vbeta and 13 Jbeta primers. Sequenced by immunoSEQ multiplex PCR; TCRdb stores in-frame clones only, minus some. The repertoire holds 100,000 to 150,000 clones, with 72% as singletons. Sequencing used PBMCs. The receptors originated from a man aged 30 to 39 in good health and CMV-seronegative.

V is TRBV11-3 and J is TRBJ2-7, with TRBD2 matching over 8 bases. The ends lost 1 base at V and 5 bases at J; junction bases unmatched: 7. The CDR3 extends over 15 amino acids. Germline CDR1 reads SGHNT; CDR2 reads YENEEA. CDR3: CASSLGLSGGDEQYF. CDR3 coding DNA: TGTGCCAGCAGCTTAGGCTTGAGCGGGGGCGACGAGCAGTACTTC.

The V and J genes are TRBV6-1 and TRBJ2-7, with 10 nucleotides matching TRBD2. There are 15 residues in the CDR3. CDR1 and CDR2 (germline): MNHNS, SASEGT. V lost 6 bases to trimming and J lost 6 bases; unmatched junction nucleotides: 11. CDR3 sequence (DNA): TGTGCCAGCAGAACCACCGAGCGGGGGGGCTTCGAGCAGTACTTC. Encoded protein: CASRTTERGGFEQYF.

The chain joins TRBV10-3 to TRBJ2-7, with 7 positions matching TRBD1. The germline CDR1 and CDR2 sequences are ENHRY and SYGVKD. The CDR3 has 15 residues. V dropped 10 bases and J dropped 1; count of bases not matched to a gene: 13. In nucleotides, the CDR3 is TGTGCCACAGAGGGGACAGAAGGCCTATCCTACGAGCAGTACTTC. Its protein is CATEGTEGLSYEQYF.

CDR3: CASSSGQPRQPQHF. CDR3 nucleotides: TGTGCCAGCAGCTCAGGACAGCCGAGGCAGCCCCAGCATTTT. The rearrangement joins TRBV5-5 to TRBJ1-5; D perhaps matches TRBD1 (6 bases). Germline V gives CDR1 SGHKS, CDR2 YYEKEE (reference sequence). The CDR3 is 14 residues long. Deletions cut 3 bases from V and 7 bases from J, with 14 bases between.

V and J are TRBV5-4 and TRBJ2-3, with D perhaps matching TRBD2 (6 bases). Germline V gene lookup returns CDR1 SGHNT and CDR2 YYREEE (reference sequence). The CDR3 has 14 residues. With 0 bases removed from V and 4 bases from J, the gap between germline ends came to 9 bases. Written as DNA, the CDR3 is TGTGCCAGCAGCTTGGACTCGGGGGCAGATACGCAGTATTTT. It yields the protein CASSLDSGADTQYF.

This clone was observed a handful of times. The rearrangement links TRBV7-3 to TRBJ2-7; 9 bases are a match to TRBD1. Germline V gene sequence: CDR1 SGHTA, CDR2 FQGTGA. Germline trimming cut 2 bases from V and 3 bases from J; bases unmatched to any gene: 5. The CDR3 loop spans 15 amino acids. CDR3 sequence (DNA): TGTGCCAGCAGCTTAGGGGGACAGGGCCACTACGAGCAGTACTTC. It yields the protein CASSLGGQGHYEQYF.

V and J are TRBV9 and TRBJ2-1; a weak D match, TRBD1 (5 bases). Trimming pared 3 bases from V and 8 bases from J, leaving 12 bases between. CDR1 and CDR2 from the germline V gene are SGDLS and YYNGEE. CDR3 length: 13 residues. The CDR3 nucleotides read TGTGCCAGCAGCGAGGGGCCGTGGGATGAGCAGTTCTTC. Its translation is CASSEGPWDEQFF.

This chain connects TRBV5-1 to TRBJ2-3; 7 nucleotides match TRBD2. The length of the CDR3 is 16 residues. V dropped 4 bases and J dropped 6; count of bases not matched to a gene: 14. Germline CDR1 is SGHRS and CDR2 is YFSETQ. CDR3: CASSRDGGILVDTQYF. Written as DNA, the CDR3 is TGCGCCAGCAGCCGGGACGGGGGGATTTTGGTCGATACGCAGTATTTT. The whole variable domain, filled in from reference TRBV5-1 and TRBJ2-3, reads KAGVTQTPRYLIKTRGQQVTLSCSPISGHRSVSWYQQTPGQGLQFLFEYFSETQRNKGNFPGRFSGRQFSNSRSEMNVSTLELGDSALYLCASSRDGGILVDTQYFGPGTRLTVL.

V usage is TRBV7-9 and J usage is TRBJ2-1; 7 bases fit TRBD1. There are 14 residues in the CDR3. V gave up 5 bases and J gave up 4 bases; unmatched junction bases: 5. The germline gives CDR1 SEHNR, CDR2 FQNEAQ (reference sequence). The CDR3 region is CASSRGGGYNEQFF. CDR3 nucleotides: TGTGCCAGCAGCAGAGGGGGCGGTTACAATGAGCAGTTCTTC. The entire variable domain, with the rest obtained from reference TRBV7-9 and TRBJ2-1, is as follows: DTGVSQNPRHKITKRGQNVTFRCDPISEHNRLYWYRQTLGQGPEFLTYFQNEAQLEKSRLLSDRFSAERPKGSFSTLEIQRTEQGDSAMYLCASSRGGGYNEQFFGPGTRLTVL.

This clone was seen only a few times. The rearrangement links TRBV5-1 to TRBJ2-3; TRBD2 is a possible D gene (5 bases). The CDR3 totals 15 residues. The germline V gene encodes CDR1 SGHRS and CDR2 YFSETQ. Trimming stripped 4 bases from V and 6 bases from J, with 18 bases between. The CDR3 region has the DNA TGCGCCAGCAGCGTAGCGCAACCCTCGCGGGATACGCAGTATTTT. It codes for CASSVAQPSRDTQYF.

In DNA, the CDR3 is TGTGCCAGCAGCCGCGACAGGGGCTATTCACCCCTCCACTTT. Translating it yields CASSRDRGYSPLHF. The V and J genes are TRBV6-6 and TRBJ1-6, with TRBD1 identical over 8 bases. Germline values: CDR1 MNHNY, CDR2 SVGAGI (reference sequence). The CDR3 runs 14 residues. With 6 bases clipped from V and 8 bases from J, the junction kept 6 bases outside the gene matches.

This rearrangement joins TRBV5-1 to TRBJ2-3, with 7 bases matching TRBD2. The V and J ends lost 1 base and 1 base, in that order; junction bases with no gene match: 9. Looked up from germline, CDR1 is SGHRS and CDR2 is YFSETQ. The CDR3 consists of 17 residues. The CDR3 sequence is CASSLRPGLAGTDTQYF. The CDR3 DNA reads as TGCGCCAGCAGCTTGCGCCCCGGGCTAGCGGGCACAGATACGCAGTATTTT.

This chain uses TRBV5-1 with TRBJ2-5; 7 positions match TRBD1. CDR1 is SGHRS and CDR2 is YFSETQ in the germline V gene. The ends lost 2 bases at V and 5 bases at J; junction bases unmatched: 18. The CDR3 covers 18 residues. CDR3 bases: TGCGCCAGCAGCTTACCGGCCGGGACAGATTTCCTCGGGGAGACCCAGTACTTC. Protein: CASSLPAGTDFLGETQYF.

This clone was seen more than once but under ten times. The J gene is TRBJ1-2, the V gene TRBV30; possible D gene TRBD1, 5 bases. Germline CDR1 is GTSNPN and CDR2 is SVGIG (reference sequence). The CDR3 sequence is 13 residues long. V lost 4 bases and J lost 4, with 13 bases in between. This CDR3 reads CAWTKGLAYGYTF. CDR3 bases: TGTGCCTGGACCAAGGGGTTGGCCTATGGCTACACCTTC.

There are a few counts of this clone. For the CDR3, the DNA is TGTGCTAGTGGTCACAGTAACTATGGCTACACCTTC. This gives the protein CASGHSNYGYTF. This rearrangement joins TRBV12-5 to TRBJ1-2; no firm D call. V dropped 5 bases and J dropped 1 base, with 5 bases sitting between them. The CDR3 spans 12 residues. The germline gives CDR1 LGHNT, CDR2 FRNRAP.

V gene TRBV28 combines with J gene TRBJ1-4; 7 positions agree with TRBD1. The V gene end was trimmed by 6 bases and the J gene end by 6 bases; junction bases not matched to a gene: 13. The germline CDR1 and CDR2 sequences are MDHEN and SYDVKM. The CDR3 extends over 16 amino acids. CDR3 amino acids: CASSIETGQLDEKLFF. CDR3 in DNA: TGTGCCAGCAGCATAGAAACGGGACAGCTGGATGAAAAACTGTTTTTT. The complete variable domain, with remaining parts taken from reference TRBV28 and TRBJ1-4, reads DVKVTQSSRYLVKRTGEKVFLECVQDMDHENMFWYRQDPGLGLRLIYFSYDVKMKEKGDIPEGYSVSREKKERFSLILESASTNQTSMYLCASSIETGQLDEKLFFGSGTQLSVL.

The genes are TRBV10-3 and TRBJ1-4; D is undetermined. Germline V lookup: CDR1 ENHRY, CDR2 SYGVKD. The CDR3 runs 15 residues. The ends were cut back, 0 bases at V and 0 bases at J, with 5 bases in the middle. Here the CDR3 reads CAISESGSTNEKLFF. The CDR3 DNA reads TGTGCCATCAGTGAGTCCGGTTCAACTAATGAAAAACTGTTTTTT.

This clone is a singleton in its sample. The J gene is TRBJ2-1, the V gene TRBV4-1, with 7 bases fitting TRBD2. Trimming took 1 base from V and 4 from J; bases not matched to a gene: 4. This CDR3 has 15 residues. Germline V gene lookup returns CDR1 MGHRA and CDR2 YSYEKL. In nucleotides, the CDR3 is TGCGCCAGCAGCCAAGTTGGGGGGGTATACAATGAGCAGTTCTTC. Its protein product is CASSQVGGVYNEQFF.

The chain carries TRBV6-6 and TRBJ1-1; 8 bases align to TRBD1. V lost 2 bases, J lost 5 bases, and 4 bases stayed unmatched. This CDR3 is 14 amino acids long. Germline V gives CDR1 MNHNY, CDR2 SVGAGI (reference sequence). Here the CDR3 reads CASSYARQGTEAFF. For the CDR3, the DNA is TGTGCCAGCAGTTACGCGAGACAGGGGACTGAAGCTTTCTTT.

J is TRBJ2-1 and V is TRBV27; D is uncertain. V shed 6 bases and J shed 7 bases, with 22 bases lying between them. This CDR3 is built from 16 residues. Per the germline V gene, CDR1 is MNHEY and CDR2 is SMNVEV (reference sequence). Here the CDR3 DNA reads TGTGCCAGCAGCATCGAGGTCCAAATGCCTGCGAATGAGCAGTTCTTC. Translated: CASSIEVQMPANEQFF.

This clone was counted only a few times. The V call is TRBV11-2, the J call TRBJ2-5; D not resolved. The CDR3 has 13 residues. Trimming removed 3 bases from V and 2 bases from J, with 7 bases in between. CDR1 and CDR2 (germline): SGHAT, FQNNGV. DNA for the CDR3: TGTGCCAGCAGCTTTTCCCATCAAGAGACCCAGTACTTC. Translated, it gives CASSFSHQETQYF.

J is TRBJ1-2 and V is TRBV7-9; 8 nucleotides line up with TRBD1. The CDR3 extends over 16 amino acids. V shed 5 bases and J 3 bases; nucleotides not matched to a gene: 11. Germline V CDR1 and CDR2: SEHNR, FQNEAQ (reference sequence). The CDR3 protein is CASSLSLQGADYGYTF. The CDR3 region has the DNA TGTGCCAGCAGCCTCTCCCTCCAGGGGGCAGACTATGGCTACACCTTC.

This clone was picked up a small number of times. The chain is built from TRBV19 and TRBJ1-1; 7 nucleotides agree with TRBD1. V was clipped by 1 base and J by 1 base; unmatched bases: 6. The V gene's germline CDR1 is LNHDA and CDR2 SQIVND (reference sequence). This CDR3 has 16 residues. The CDR3 is CASSIGQGRRNTEAFF. Here the CDR3 DNA reads TGTGCCAGTAGTATAGGACAGGGACGGCGGAACACTGAAGCTTTCTTT.

As concerns this clone: A junction end diverges from the germline sequence, so it may reflect a read error. The rearrangement links TRBV5-1 to TRBJ2-7; no clear D gene. The length of the CDR3 is 14 residues. Germline lookup yields CDR1 SGHRS and CDR2 YFSETQ. Written as DNA, the CDR3 is TGTGCCAGCAGCTTAATTCTAAACGTATACGAGCAGTACTTC. Its protein is CASSLILNVYEQYF.

This chain uses TRBV30 with TRBJ1-1; 7 bases are shared with TRBD1. Trimming removed 8 bases from V and 2 bases from J; junction bases left unmatched: 8. The CDR3 has 13 amino acids. CDR1 is GTSNPN, CDR2 SVGIG, per germline (reference sequence). CDR3 coding DNA: TGTGCCCATACAGGGGCAAAAAACACTGAAGCTTTCTTT. The encoded protein is CAHTGAKNTEAFF.

The J gene is TRBJ2-3, the V gene TRBV18, with TRBD1 identical over 7 bases. The CDR3 length is 15 residues. Germline V gene sequence: CDR1 KGHSH, CDR2 LQKENI. V lost 3 bases and J lost 0; bases outside the gene matches: 3. DNA of the CDR3: TGTGCCAGCTCACCCTACAGGGGTAGCACAGATACGCAGTATTTT. Residues: CASSPYRGSTDTQYF.

The J gene is TRBJ2-3, the V gene TRBV2; 12 nucleotides align to TRBD1. CDR1 is SNHLY and CDR2 is FYNNEI in the germline V gene. The trim removed 7 bases at V and 6 bases at J, leaving 5 bases unmatched. The CDR3 has 14 amino acids. For the CDR3, the DNA is TGTGCCAGCACCGGGACAGGGGGCGCCGATACGCAGTATTTT. It codes for CASTGTGGADTQYF.

The V and J genes are TRBV9 and TRBJ2-7; no clear D gene. Trimming stripped 2 bases from V and 6 bases from J, with 12 bases between. CDR3 length equals 13 residues. From germline, CDR1 is SGDLS and CDR2 YYNGEE. CDR3 sequence: CASSVDDSAEQYF. The CDR3 DNA is TGTGCCAGCAGCGTCGATGACTCCGCCGAGCAGTACTTC.

This clone was detected only once. The V gene is TRBV15, the J gene TRBJ2-7, with TRBD1 identical over 7 bases. The germline V gene encodes CDR1 LNHNV and CDR2 YYDKDF (reference sequence). V gave up 3 bases and J gave up 4 bases; unmatched junction bases: 3. The CDR3 sequence is 13 residues long. The CDR3 spells CATSRNRGYEQYF. The CDR3 coding sequence is TGTGCCACCAGCAGGAACAGGGGTTACGAGCAGTACTTC.

The chain recombines TRBV2 with TRBJ1-1; 12 nucleotides match TRBD1. The CDR3 is 14 residues long. Germline V gene lookup returns CDR1 SNHLY and CDR2 FYNNEI. V lost 8 bases to trimming and J lost 9 bases; unmatched junction nucleotides: 10. CDR3 sequence: CASGDGTGGRQAFF. CDR3 DNA: TGTGCCAGCGGAGACGGGACAGGGGGCCGGCAAGCTTTCTTT.